This T cell receptor (beta chain) was sequenced in a study of T cells in Graves' hyperthyroidism and ophthalmopathy. Study information: Peripheral blood samples were taken at initial diagnosis, prior to any treatment.

TCR beta CDR3 regions were amplified from RNA. In the first-round RT-PCR of the TCR CDR3, the HTBI primer set was used. TCRdb called the multiplex PCR reads again in MiXCR, with one record for every CDR3 protein. The table has some 440,000 distinct CDR3 sequences, 15% to 19% seen once; the top ten hold around 7.3%. Findings of the study overall: In blood, most of the thyroid clonotypes expanded above 0.001 were also present.

Pregnant or lactating patients were excluded, as were those with uncontrolled infection or other autoimmune disease. Together with thyroid ultrasound, orbital computed tomography, serum thyroxine and TRAb, clinical symptoms were used for diagnoses. CDR1 and CDR2 (germline): MNHEY, SVGEGT. Trimming took 0 bases from V and 0 from J, leaving 15 bases between them. The CDR3 runs to 17 residues. Remarks on this clonotype: The antigen is not known.

This TCR was sampled from a young woman with Graves' hyperthyroidism. The sequencing input was blood. The chain uses TRBV6-2 or TRBV6-3 and TRBJ2-7; the D gene is possibly TRBD2 (5 bases). CDR3 sequence (DNA): TGTGCCAGCAGTTACTCATCGGGAACCGCAAGCTCCTACGAGCAGTACTTC. This codes for CASSYSSGTASSYEQYF.